The 14 T cell receptor beta chains below all came from one sample that was sequenced in a study of Ad26.COV2.S vaccination and SARS-CoV-2 variants. TCRdb's table, derived via immunoSEQ multiplex PCR, lists solely in-frame clones and lacks some. Here the sample spans around 450,000 clones, roughly 87% being singletons. Treatment reported: 19 received Ad26.COV2.S at low or high dose, single or two shots; roughly five received placebo; per-sample allocation not given. Samples analyzed were those drawn on day 63 after the first vaccine or placebo injection. The specimen was peripheral blood, collected in a trial of Ad26.COV2.S vaccine versus placebo. These receptors originate from a person between 18 and 65 years old who received the Ad26.COV2.S COVID-19 vaccine or a placebo.

The genes are TRBV5-4 and TRBJ2-5, with TRBD2 matching 7 bases. Germline assignment: CDR1 SGHNT and CDR2 YYREEE (reference sequence). The CDR3 contains 15 residues. Trimming removed 4 bases from V and 3 bases from J; junction bases left unmatched: 9. The CDR3 DNA sequence: TGTGCCAGCAGCGGGGGGGGAGCTATTGAAGAGACCCAGTACTTC. Protein: CASSGGGAIEETQYF.

The table lists this clone with a few counts. CDR3: CASSYSRHSGNTIYF. The CDR3 DNA reads as TGTGCCAGCAGTTACTCGAGACACTCTGGAAACACCATATATTTT. The chain has TRBV6-2 or TRBV6-3 and TRBJ1-3; D unclear. Per germline, CDR1 MNHEY and CDR2 SVGEGT. V dropped 0 bases and J dropped 0 bases, with 6 bases sitting between them. The CDR3 spans 15 residues.

This clone has just one count. The chain joins TRBV7-2 to TRBJ2-3; 8 bases are a match to TRBD2. CDR3 length: 16 residues. Per germline, CDR1 SGHTA and CDR2 FQGNSA. V dropped 5 bases and J dropped 0; count of bases not matched to a gene: 7. CDR3 DNA sequence: TGTGCCAGCAGCCCACTAGCGGCAACGAGCACAGATACGCAGTATTTT. It specifies CASSPLAATSTDTQYF.

The rearrangement uses TRBV5-4 and TRBJ2-1; D remains ambiguous. The CDR3 is 12 residues long. V was clipped by 4 bases and J by 8 bases, with 10 bases between them. Germline V gene data show CDR1 as SGHNT and CDR2 as YYREEE (reference sequence). In DNA, the CDR3 is TGTGCCAGCAGCCGGGTGTTCGATGAGCAGTTCTTC. Its protein product is CASSRVFDEQFF. Full variable domain (missing parts from reference TRBV5-4 and TRBJ2-1): ETGVTQSPTHLIKTRGQQVTLRCSSQSGHNTVSWYQQALGQGPQFIFQYYREEENGRGNFPPRFSGLQFPNYSSELNVNALELDDSALYLCASSRVFDEQFFGPGTRLTVL.

The chain joins TRBV5-8 to TRBJ2-3; tentatively, D is TRBD2 (6 bases). The CDR3 is 14 residues long. CDR1 and CDR2 (germline): SGHTS, YDEGEE. V lost 4 bases and J 8 bases, leaving 17 bases between the germline ends. The CDR3 here is CASSLTRGGGTQYF. For the CDR3, the DNA is TGTGCCAGCAGCCTGACTCGTGGGGGAGGTACGCAGTATTTT.

The V gene is TRBV5-1, the J gene TRBJ1-4, with D possibly being TRBD1 (5 bases). The CDR3 has 14 residues. Germline V gene sequence: CDR1 SGHRS, CDR2 YFSETQ. Trimming shortened V by 6 bases and J by 8 bases, and 17 bases separated the two germline ends. CDR3 residues: CASNQEGDGEKLFF. CDR3 DNA: TGCGCCAGCAACCAGGAAGGGGATGGAGAAAAACTGTTTTTT.

V usage is TRBV9 and J usage is TRBJ1-2; no clear D gene. The CDR3 consists of 13 residues. The V gene's germline CDR1 is SGDLS and CDR2 YYNGEE. V lost 4 bases and J 8 bases, leaving 15 bases between the germline ends. The CDR3 nucleotides are TGTGCCAGCAGCCCTGACAACCAACGGGGCTACACCTTC. Translating it yields CASSPDNQRGYTF.

In this sample, this clone turned up once. The chain is built from TRBV6-5 and TRBJ2-5, with a possible D match to TRBD1 (5 bases). The germline gives CDR1 MNHEY, CDR2 SVGAGI. The CDR3 is 13 residues long. V lost 10 bases and J lost 1, with 13 bases in between. CDR3 bases: TGTGCCATCTTAAGGGGTCCCCAAGAGACCCAGTACTTC. Protein: CAILRGPQETQYF.

The chain joins TRBV11-3 to TRBJ2-3; a possible D gene is TRBD1 (6 bases). The CDR3 has 14 amino acids. The germline CDR1 and CDR2 sequences are SGHNT and YENEEA. With 5 bases removed from V and 0 bases from J, the gap between germline ends came to 9 bases. The CDR3 bases are TGTGCCAGCAGCGTGGGGGCTAGCACAGATACGCAGTATTTT. Its protein product is CASSVGASTDTQYF. Supplemented by reference TRBV11-3 and TRBJ2-3, the full variable domain reads EAGVVQSPRYKIIEKKQPVAFWCNPISGHNTLYWYLQNLGQGPELLIRYENEEAVDDSQLPKDRFSAERLKGVDSTLKIQPAELGDSAVYLCASSVGASTDTQYFGPGTRLTVL.

This clone was counted once. The rearrangement joins TRBV7-8 to TRBJ2-4; TRBD1 matches at 9 bases. V shed 5 bases and J 1 base; nucleotides not matched to a gene: 18. The CDR3 extends over 20 amino acids. The germline CDR1 and CDR2 sequences are SGHVS and FQNEAQ. This CDR3 reads CASSPPARTGEIGAKNIQYF. DNA for the CDR3: TGTGCCAGCAGCCCTCCCGCTCGGACAGGGGAGATCGGGGCCAAAAACATTCAGTACTTC. The entire variable domain, with the rest obtained from reference TRBV7-8 and TRBJ2-4, is as follows: GAGVSQSPRYKVAKRGQDVALRCDPISGHVSLFWYQQALGQGPEFLTYFQNEAQLDKSGLPSDRFFAERPEGSVSTLKIQRTQQEDSAVYLCASSPPARTGEIGAKNIQYFGAGTRLSVL.

This clone was found once. The chain joins TRBV7-8 to TRBJ2-3; TRBD2 aligns across 8 bases. Germline CDR1 reads SGHVS; CDR2 reads FQNEAQ. The V and J ends lost 4 bases and 4 bases, in that order; junction bases with no gene match: 13. This CDR3 contains 17 residues. The CDR3 loop is CASSSTFSGIRSDTQYF. CDR3 nucleotides: TGTGCCAGCAGCTCGACCTTTAGCGGGATTAGATCAGATACGCAGTATTTT.

CDR3 bases: TGTGCCAGCAGTTTGTTAGATAGTGGAGGAGCTCATACGCAGTATTTT. Its protein is CASSLLDSGGAHTQYF. J is TRBJ2-3 and V is TRBV27, with D possibly being TRBD2 (5 bases). The CDR3 runs 16 residues. Germline-derived CDR1 and CDR2 are MNHEY and SMNVEV (reference sequence). The germline V and J ends were trimmed by 3 bases and 7 bases, with 20 bases remaining between them.

This clone has only one observation. The chain recombines TRBV5-4 with TRBJ1-2; D is unclear. The CDR3 runs 15 residues. In germline, CDR1 is SGHNT, CDR2 YYREEE (reference sequence). Trimming cost V 0 bases and J 0 bases, with 9 bases left between them. The CDR3 nucleotides are TGTGCCAGCAGCTTGGGCGGTCAAGCTAACTATGGCTACACCTTC. Translation gives CASSLGGQANYGYTF.

V and J are TRBV18 and TRBJ1-2, with D possibly matching TRBD1 (5 bases). Germline V lookup: CDR1 KGHSH, CDR2 LQKENI. CDR3 length: 15 amino acids. Trimming removed 2 bases at V and 8 bases at J, with 18 bases between. The CDR3 region is CASSPGDRGKGGYTF. In nucleotides, the CDR3 is TGTGCCAGCTCACCAGGGGACCGAGGGAAGGGCGGCTACACCTTC.